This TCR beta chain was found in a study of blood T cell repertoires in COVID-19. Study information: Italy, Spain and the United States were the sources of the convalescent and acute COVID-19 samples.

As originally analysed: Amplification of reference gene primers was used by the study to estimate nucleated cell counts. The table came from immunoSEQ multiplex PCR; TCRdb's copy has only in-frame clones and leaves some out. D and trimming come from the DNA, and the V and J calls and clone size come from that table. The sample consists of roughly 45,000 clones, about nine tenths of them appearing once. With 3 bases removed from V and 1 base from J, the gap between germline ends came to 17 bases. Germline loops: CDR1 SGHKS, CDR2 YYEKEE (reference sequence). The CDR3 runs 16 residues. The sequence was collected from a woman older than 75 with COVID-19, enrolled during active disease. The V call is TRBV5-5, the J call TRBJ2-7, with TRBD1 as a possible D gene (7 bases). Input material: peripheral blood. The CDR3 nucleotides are TGTGCCAGCAGCTATCGACAGGGAGGTAGGTCCTACGAGCAGTACTTC. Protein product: CASSYRQGGRSYEQYF. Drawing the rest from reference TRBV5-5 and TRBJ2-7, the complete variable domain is DAGVTQSPTHLIKTRGQQVTLRCSPISGHKSVSWYQQVLGQGPQFIFQYYEKEERGRGNFPDRFSARQFPNYSSELNVNALLLGDSALYLCASSYRQGGRSYEQYFGPGTRLTVT.